What follows is one TCR beta chain and its context. This entry is derived from a study of blood T cell repertoires in COVID-19. The overall study: Donors in the United States, Italy and Spain gave samples during acute or convalescent COVID-19. T cells, B-cell-depleted T cells, or PBMCs provided the cDNA or gDNA that served as material.

The assay was immunoSEQ multiplex PCR, and TCRdb's table has in-frame clones only and misses some. The sample lists approximately 170,000 clones, around nine tenths occurring once. The CDR3 length is 14 residues. The V and J ends lost 6 bases and 5 bases respectively, with 14 bases between them. In germline, CDR1 is MDHEN, CDR2 SYDVKM. The sequence was collected from a man between 65 and 85 years old with acute or convalescent COVID-19. The genes are TRBV28 and TRBJ2-1; D possibly corresponds to TRBD2 (6 bases). Sequenced input: peripheral blood. The CDR3 reads CASSPPIADNEQFF. DNA for the CDR3: TGTGCCAGCAGCCCCCCGATAGCGGACAATGAGCAGTTCTTC.